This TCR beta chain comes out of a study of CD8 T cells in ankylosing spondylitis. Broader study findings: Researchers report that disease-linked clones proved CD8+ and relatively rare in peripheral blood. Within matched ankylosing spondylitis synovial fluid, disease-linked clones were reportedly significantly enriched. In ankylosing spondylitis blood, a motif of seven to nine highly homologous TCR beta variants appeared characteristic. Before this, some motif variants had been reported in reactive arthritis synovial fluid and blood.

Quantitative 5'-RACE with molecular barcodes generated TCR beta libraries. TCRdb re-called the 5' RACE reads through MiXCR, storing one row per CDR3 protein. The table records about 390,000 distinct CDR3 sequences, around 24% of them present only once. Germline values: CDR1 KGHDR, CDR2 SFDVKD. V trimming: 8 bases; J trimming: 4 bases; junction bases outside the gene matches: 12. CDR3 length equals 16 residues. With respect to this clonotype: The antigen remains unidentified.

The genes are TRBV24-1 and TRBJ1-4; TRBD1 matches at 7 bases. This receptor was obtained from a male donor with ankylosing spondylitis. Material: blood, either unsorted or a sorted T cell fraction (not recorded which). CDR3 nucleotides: TGTGCCACCACCACCCTGGGGACAGCTCTTAATGAAAAACTGTTTTTT. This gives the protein CATTTLGTALNEKLFF.